Listed below are T cell receptor beta chains from one sample, sequenced in a study of blood T cell repertoires in COVID-19. The repertoire was sequenced with immunoSEQ multiplex PCR; TCRdb's copy has only in-frame clones and lacks some. The table records over 60,000 clones, around 86% of them present only once. The sequencing input was peripheral blood. These receptors originate from a man aged 35 to 55 with acute or convalescent COVID-19. The CDR3 runs from the conserved cysteine through the conserved F or W. D genes are given only for firm matches. Rows give clone size only sometimes, using once, few, many, or a class for an expanded clone.

clone_size: NA
v_call: TRBV28
d_call: TRBD1
j_call: TRBJ1-3
cdr3_nt: TGTGCCAGCAGCCTCCCTGACAGGGCCAAAAACACCATATATTTT
cdr3_aa: CASSLPDRAKNTIYF

clone_size: NA
v_call: TRBV7-2
d_call: TRBD2
j_call: TRBJ2-3
cdr3_nt: TGTGCCAGCAGCTTGACTAGCGGGGGGGCTCAACCGCAGTATTTT
cdr3_aa: CASSLTSGGAQPQYF

clone_size: NA
v_call: TRBV3-1/TRBV3-2
d_call: NA
j_call: TRBJ2-7
cdr3_nt: TGTGCCAGCAGCCAGGAGTTTTCCGGGGATTACGAGCAGTACTTC
cdr3_aa: CASSQEFSGDYEQYF

clone_size: NA
v_call: TRBV3-1/TRBV3-2
d_call: NA
j_call: TRBJ2-5
cdr3_nt: TGTGCCAGCAGCCAAGATCTGGGGGCCGGGGAGACCCAGTACTTC
cdr3_aa: CASSQDLGAGETQYF

clone_size: NA
v_call: TRBV11-3
d_call: TRBD1
j_call: TRBJ1-1
cdr3_nt: TGTGCCAGCAGCTTAGGGACAGGCACTGAAGCTTTCTTT
cdr3_aa: CASSLGTGTEAFF

clone_size: NA
v_call: TRBV12-5
d_call: NA
j_call: TRBJ1-1
cdr3_nt: TGTGCTAGTGGTTTGGCCTTAACAGGGAAGGGGACTGAAGCTTTCTTT
cdr3_aa: CASGLALTGKGTEAFF

clone_size: NA
v_call: TRBV10-1
d_call: NA
j_call: TRBJ1-1
cdr3_nt: TGCGCCAGCAGTGTCAGGTATGAAGCTTTCTTT
cdr3_aa: CASSVRYEAFF

clone_size: NA
v_call: TRBV4-1
d_call: TRBD1
j_call: TRBJ1-4
cdr3_nt: TGCGCCAGCAGCCAAGTAGCCCTGTTCGGGACAGATAATGAAAAACTGTTTTTT
cdr3_aa: CASSQVALFGTDNEKLFF

clone_size: NA
v_call: TRBV12-3/TRBV12-4
d_call: NA
j_call: TRBJ1-5
cdr3_nt: TGTGCCAGCAGTTTAACCAGTGGTCAGCCCCAGCATTTT
cdr3_aa: CASSLTSGQPQHF

clone_size: NA
v_call: TRBV4-1
d_call: NA
j_call: TRBJ1-2
cdr3_nt: TGCGCCAGCAGCCAAAACGTGGGAGCTAACTATGGCTACACCTTC
cdr3_aa: CASSQNVGANYGYTF

clone_size: NA
v_call: TRBV2
d_call: TRBD1
j_call: TRBJ2-7
cdr3_nt: TGTGCCAGCAATGGAAGATTGACAGGGGCCACATACGAGCAGTACTTC
cdr3_aa: CASNGRLTGATYEQYF

clone_size: NA
v_call: TRBV10-3
d_call: NA
j_call: TRBJ2-5
cdr3_nt: TGTGCCATCAGTCGGGAAGGGTTACGAGAGACCCAGTACTTC
cdr3_aa: CAISREGLRETQYF

clone_size: NA
v_call: TRBV6-4
d_call: NA
j_call: TRBJ1-1
cdr3_nt: TGTGCCAGCAGTGGAAAGGGGGTAGCCCTAGATGAAGCTTTCTTT
cdr3_aa: CASSGKGVALDEAFF

clone_size: NA
v_call: TRBV28
d_call: TRBD1
j_call: TRBJ1-6
cdr3_nt: TGTGCCAGCAGTTCGGGACAGGGGATCCTCGGCCTCCACTTT
cdr3_aa: CASSSGQGILGLHF

clone_size: NA
v_call: TRBV4-1
d_call: TRBD1
j_call: TRBJ2-1
cdr3_nt: TGCGCCAGCAGCCAAGAAAGAAAACAGGGGATACACAATGAGCAGTTCTTC
cdr3_aa: CASSQERKQGIHNEQFF

clone_size: NA
v_call: TRBV15
d_call: TRBD2
j_call: TRBJ2-3
cdr3_nt: TGTGCCACCAGCAGAGAGCGGGGGGGCCCAGATACGCAGTATTTT
cdr3_aa: CATSRERGGPDTQYF

clone_size: NA
v_call: TRBV10-3
d_call: TRBD1
j_call: TRBJ1-2
cdr3_nt: TGTGCCATCGGTGAGGGACAGGGAAGTGGCTACACCTTC
cdr3_aa: CAIGEGQGSGYTF

clone_size: few
v_call: TRBV4-1
d_call: NA
j_call: TRBJ2-5
cdr3_nt: TGCGCCAGCAGCGAGGGAATGGTGGTAATGGGAGAGACCCAGTACTTC
cdr3_aa: CASSEGMVVMGETQYF

clone_size: NA
v_call: TRBV11-3
d_call: NA
j_call: TRBJ1-2
cdr3_nt: TGTGCCAGCAGCTCCACCATAAGAGGTCGACCGAACTATGGCTACACCTTC
cdr3_aa: CASSSTIRGRPNYGYTF

clone_size: once
v_call: TRBV7-3
d_call: TRBD1
j_call: TRBJ1-1
cdr3_nt: TGTGCCAGCAGCTTACAAGGGGGCCGCGGGAACACTGAAGCTTTCTTT
cdr3_aa: CASSLQGGRGNTEAFF

clone_size: NA
v_call: TRBV6-5
d_call: TRBD1
j_call: TRBJ1-2
cdr3_nt: TGTGCCAGCAGAGCAGGGGGCTATGGCTACACCTTC
cdr3_aa: CASRAGGYGYTF

clone_size: NA
v_call: TRBV5-6
d_call: NA
j_call: TRBJ1-2
cdr3_nt: TGTGCCAGCAGCCTCCCAATGCCCCAGGGGTCCGATGGCTACACCTTC
cdr3_aa: CASSLPMPQGSDGYTF

clone_size: NA
v_call: TRBV2
d_call: NA
j_call: TRBJ1-3
cdr3_nt: TGTGCCAGCAGTGGGACACGCCCTACTGGAAACACCATATATTTT
cdr3_aa: CASSGTRPTGNTIYF

clone_size: NA
v_call: TRBV7-8
d_call: TRBD2
j_call: TRBJ2-7
cdr3_nt: TGTGCCAGCAGCGGCAATCGGGGGGGGTACCTCAACGAGCAGTACTTC
cdr3_aa: CASSGNRGGYLNEQYF

clone_size: NA
v_call: TRBV2
d_call: NA
j_call: TRBJ1-5
cdr3_nt: TGTGCCAGCAGCTCCGCCCACAGGGCTGGTCAGCCCCAGCATTTT
cdr3_aa: CASSSAHRAGQPQHF

clone_size: NA
v_call: TRBV4-1
d_call: NA
j_call: TRBJ1-5
cdr3_nt: TGCGCCAGCAGTCCCGACAGTTATAGCAATCAGCCCCAGCATTTT
cdr3_aa: CASSPDSYSNQPQHF

clone_size: NA
v_call: TRBV5-4
d_call: NA
j_call: TRBJ1-5
cdr3_nt: TGTGCCAGCAGGCCAGGGAACGAAAATCAGCCCCAGCATTTT
cdr3_aa: CASRPGNENQPQHF

clone_size: NA
v_call: TRBV19
d_call: TRBD2
j_call: TRBJ2-1
cdr3_nt: TGTGCCAGTAGTCTCGAGACTAGCAGCTACAATGAGCAGTTCTTC
cdr3_aa: CASSLETSSYNEQFF

clone_size: NA
v_call: TRBV2
d_call: TRBD1
j_call: TRBJ1-6
cdr3_nt: TGTGCCAGCAGTAGGGACAGGCCTTCATATAATTCACCCCTCCACTTT
cdr3_aa: CASSRDRPSYNSPLHF

clone_size: once
v_call: TRBV19
d_call: TRBD1
j_call: TRBJ1-1
cdr3_nt: TGTGCCAGTAGTATAGTGGCCAGGGGGCCCTCTTTTGAAGCTTTCTTT
cdr3_aa: CASSIVARGPSFEAFF

clone_size: NA
v_call: TRBV19
d_call: NA
j_call: TRBJ2-7
cdr3_nt: TGTGCCAGTAGTATATCTAGGACAGCGGACGAGCAGTACTTC
cdr3_aa: CASSISRTADEQYF

clone_size: NA
v_call: TRBV29-1
d_call: TRBD1
j_call: TRBJ2-7
cdr3_nt: TGCAGCGTGGGACGGGACAGAAACTACGAGCAGTACTTC
cdr3_aa: CSVGRDRNYEQYF

clone_size: few
v_call: TRBV9
d_call: TRBD2
j_call: TRBJ2-3
cdr3_nt: TGTGCCAGCAGCGTTGTAGCGGGAGTAACAGATACGCAGTATTTT
cdr3_aa: CASSVVAGVTDTQYF

clone_size: NA
v_call: TRBV4-1
d_call: TRBD1
j_call: TRBJ2-3
cdr3_nt: TGCGCCAGCAGCCTCGGGACAGGGACCACAGATACGCAGTATTTT
cdr3_aa: CASSLGTGTTDTQYF

clone_size: NA
v_call: TRBV6-1
d_call: NA
j_call: TRBJ2-7
cdr3_nt: TGTGCCAGCAGTGAAGTCGGGTACGAGCAGTACTTC
cdr3_aa: CASSEVGYEQYF

clone_size: few
v_call: TRBV5-1
d_call: NA
j_call: TRBJ1-2
cdr3_nt: TGCGCCACCAGGCGGCAGGGTACCTCTAACTATGGCTACACCTTC
cdr3_aa: CATRRQGTSNYGYTF

clone_size: NA
v_call: TRBV25-1
d_call: NA
j_call: TRBJ1-5
cdr3_nt: TGTGCCAGCAGTGCCCGGGACTTCAATCAGCCCCAGCATTTT
cdr3_aa: CASSARDFNQPQHF

clone_size: NA
v_call: TRBV29-1
d_call: TRBD2
j_call: TRBJ2-1
cdr3_nt: TGCAGCGTGACTAGCGGTGGGGCACCGTTCTTC
cdr3_aa: CSVTSGGAPFF

clone_size: once
v_call: TRBV5-4
d_call: NA
j_call: TRBJ2-5
cdr3_nt: TGTGCCAGCAGCTTGCCGGGGGGCCCGTACCAAGAGACCCAGTACTTC
cdr3_aa: CASSLPGGPYQETQYF

clone_size: NA
v_call: TRBV5-4
d_call: TRBD1
j_call: TRBJ1-1
cdr3_nt: TGTGCCAGCAGGCGGACAGGGGGCGGCCGATCTGAAGCTTTCTTT
cdr3_aa: CASRRTGGGRSEAFF